This entry is about one TCR beta chain. What antigen it recognizes has not been identified. No base-level quality is on record; no much larger clone is a single base apart. Trimming costs V 2 bases and J 0 bases, and their ends lie 8 bases apart. The germline V gene specifies SGHTA as CDR1 and FQGNSA as CDR2. CDR3 length: 15 amino acids, cysteine to phenylalanine. Just CDR3 DNA is preserved here, 45 bases in frame from base 1. These data come from a study of cytomegalovirus exposure and HLA in healthy donors (dated by TCRdb to the late 2010s). Context from the whole study: An earlier analysis of about 560 of the donors reported about 260 Gb of sequence data and approximately 120 million unique TCR beta sequences obtained from about 180 million T cells. HLA typing covered class I and class II loci at four-digit resolution. The study was designed to test whether signatures of past pathogen exposure could be identified by cataloging public T cell receptors. A separate validation cohort of about 110 different subjects was used in addition to the 666-subject first cohort. Donor age, sex, ethnicity and CMV serostatus were compiled alongside the repertoire data. In a later genetic analysis, genome-wide SNP genotypes for about 55% of the roughly 670 donors were used, and that subset was treated as a discovery cohort. In a later analysis, previously published TCR beta repertoires from 550 to 750 donors were re-analyzed and high-resolution HLA genotyping was added so that TCR occurrence patterns could be studied. Rather than drawing on any new phenotypic data, the later analysis identified candidate immune exposures from TCR beta sequences and the way those sequences occurred across donors. Every repertoire in the discovery cohort had been generated on one and the same sequencing platform. Using immunosequencing, the study profiled T cell repertoires from 500 to 800 subjects and related those repertoires to cytomegalovirus serostatus. Typing coverage differed by locus: A, B, C, DRB1 and DQB1 were typed in about 620-630 donors, DQA1 in roughly 500, DPA1 in some 570, and DPB1 in 400 to 480. The genetic ancestry cluster associated with self-reported Caucasian donors included about 84% of the approximately 400 genotyped donors. On average, 235,054 unique TCR beta nucleotide sequences were sequenced per donor among about 400 genotyped donors of the cohort, with roughly 18% of those sequences being non-productive. The study combined high-throughput TCR immunosequencing, statistical association of individual TCRs with disease status, and machine learning to predict cytomegalovirus infection status. An early release that covered some 640 HLA-typed donors contained 250 to 350 gigabases of sequencing data and roughly 84 million unique TCR sequences. Because of strong linkage in the cohort, five DR-DQ haplotypes were treated as single units for association and clustering. An earlier analysis of about 620 of the donors applied high-throughput TCR beta sequencing to assess whether each TCR beta V gene segment acted as functional or pseudogenic.

The library was made by the immunoSEQ multiplex PCR assay. A mixture of 60 forward primers for TCR Vbeta segments and 13 reverse primers for TCR Jbeta segments was used in the multiplex PCR. Amplification of the CDR3 region of rearranged TCR beta genes was performed with a multiplex PCR assay on genomic DNA. On the Illumina HiSeq System, the amplified TCR beta libraries were sequenced as 87-base-pair reads. Under the source paper's analysis protocol: A later analysis tallied 75 million to 85 million unique TCR beta chains across the 610 or so repertoires, and some 12 million of those chains were shared by two or more donors. Raw reads were error-corrected and collapsed into unique sequences by a nearest-neighbor algorithm in which closely related sequences were merged to remove PCR and sequencing errors. To assign V, D and J gene segments, CDR3 sequences were aligned to IMGT reference sequences. Each retained sequence needed at least a six-nucleotide match to both a V gene segment and a J gene segment. Rearrangements were called productive when the CDR3 lacked stop codons and stayed in frame with V and J; all others were non-productive. Following IMGT convention, CDR3 was defined as the stretch from the second conserved V-encoded cysteine up to the conserved J-encoded phenylalanine. In an earlier analysis of around 540 of the donors, sequences lacking an unambiguous match to a single V gene segment were excluded. In an earlier analysis of about 590 of the donors, a V segment was called functional when productive rearrangements were above 56.7%, and segregating when the standard deviation between donors exceeded 5%. A statistical classification framework was developed to diagnose cytomegalovirus status using the catalog of TCR beta chain sequences. V and J gene assignment, in a later analysis, came from comparing TCR nucleotide sequences with IMGT/GENE-DB human TR gene sequences. Using the TCRdist pipeline, a later analysis assigned CDR3 sequences along with most-parsimonious VDJ recombination scenarios. In a later analysis, each TCR beta chain was defined by its CDR3 amino acid sequence together with its V-gene family, and reads without a unique V-gene family were excluded. In a later analysis, some 600 highly shared, low-generation-probability nucleotide sequences were removed to address suspected cross-contamination and a sequencing artifact. A later analysis calculated a clonal expansion index for each public chain from normalized within-repertoire ranks of inferred template counts. Generation probabilities in a later analysis came from a VDJ recombination model fitted to out-of-frame rearrangements, and those results were checked against IGoR. In a later analysis, hypergeometric tests were used to score TCR-TCR, TCR-HLA and TCR-CMV co-occurrence, with a repertoire-size bias correction applied to TCR pairs. A later analysis estimated false discovery rates by permuting HLA or CMV assignments 20 times. In a later analysis, co-occurring TCRs were grouped using DBSCAN, and TCRdist sequence similarity was added for clustering within HLA-allele-positive subsets. Repertoires with fewer than 30,000 or more than 120,000 public chains, plus five repertoires with anomalous nucleotide sharing, were excluded from co-occurrence clustering. TCRdb re-hosts the immuneACCESS table, in-frame sequences only. Its copies lack some clones; in the studies checked, an unresolved V gene accounts for under half of them, and the cause for the rest is not known. The V and J calls and clone size were taken over from that table, and D and trimming were inferred from the DNA. The sample data list 150,000 to 200,000 clones, and roughly 80% of these were observed just once. In total, the top ten clones hold under 2.5% of the sample.

What the research found in general, with its limitations: The earlier analysis of approximately 590 of the donors excluded some 16 rarely observed V segments, including chromosome 9 orphons, because counts were too low. In an earlier analysis of some 540 of the donors, most TCR beta V segments appeared in productive rearrangements about 90% or about 30% of the time, broadly matching IMGT annotations. Sequencing depth was assumed to be roughly uniform across donors in the presence/absence analyses, though that assumption may not hold. Strong co-occurrence of HLA alleles, especially DR and DQ, made assigning TCR associations to individual alleles difficult. Across donors, most TCR sequences were observed very rarely, whereas some public TCRs were present in many individuals. The sequencing pipeline was judged likely to have produced a cluster of highly shared sequence variants as a technical artifact. Because HLA typing was missing for some donors at each locus, association tests included only the typed subset. Several of the top co-occurrence clusters appeared to be linked to parvovirus B19, influenza, CMV and Epstein-Barr virus, according to a later analysis. According to a later analysis, most CMV-associated TCR beta chains appeared to be HLA-restricted, and the HLA associations seemed to be driven largely by CMV exposure. A later genetic analysis reported fewer N-insertions in productive TCRs among donors in an Asian-associated ancestry cluster than the approximately 700-donor mean. Only TCR beta chains were sequenced in this cohort, and the absence of alpha or paired-chain data limited detectable features. A later genetic analysis associated a missense DCLRE1C variant with V-gene and J-gene trimming of TCR beta chains, and an independent cohort replicated the association. A few of the identified cytomegalovirus-associated TCR beta chains were confirmed in vitro to be specific for cytomegalovirus antigens. In a later analysis, the rate of TCR association differed among HLA loci, with DRB1 alleles having the most associated TCRs and HLA-C alleles having the fewest. In both the original and validation cohorts, the classifier was reported to diagnose cytomegalovirus status with high specificity and sensitivity. For the cohort, immune exposure information was limited to CMV serostatus. Some IMGT-functional V segments, including TRBV6-2 and TRBV6-3, could not be told apart with the 87-base-pair reads, so those segments were excluded. A later analysis found that HLA-associated TCR beta chains were more clonally expanded and had lower generation probabilities than equally common non-associated chains. Correlated functional status among segregating V segments might reflect linkage disequilibrium, but an unknown experimental factor could not be ruled out. A further reported finding was that TCR beta sequences accurately predicted the HLA-A and HLA-B alleles for most subjects in the first cohort. At a false discovery rate of 0.05, a later analysis linked around 17,000 TCR beta sequences to specific HLA alleles. According to the authors, the approach could potentially be generalized to other disease states and immunological phenotypes. In the study, some 160 TCR beta chains were listed as associated with cytomegalovirus.

In total, roughly 670 healthy bone marrow donors made up the cohort. At the time of sampling, all cohort members were nominally healthy, though unrecorded immune exposures were likely present. The donor was CMV seropositive and was included in the group of 289 seropositive cohort members. Every donor gave a peripheral blood sample, and the peripheral blood mononuclear cells from that sample were used for TCR beta sequencing. Genomic DNA was extracted from the blood cell samples with the Qiagen DNeasy Blood Extraction Kit. Material for sequencing was PBMCs. The receptor was isolated from a man aged 50 to 60 in good health and CMV-seropositive. The chain is assembled from TRBV7-2 and TRBJ1-5, with the D gene not confidently named. The nucleotides are TGTGCCAGCAGCTTACTTCTTAATAGCAATCAGCCCCAGCATTTT. The encoded protein is CASSLLLNSNQPQHF. Full variable domain (CDR3 extended with the reference TRBV7-2 and TRBJ1-5 proteins): GAGVSQSPSNKVTEKGKDVELRCDPISGHTALYWYRQSLGQGLEFLIYFQGNSAPDKSGLPSDRFSAERTGGSVSTLTIQRTQQEDSAVYLCASSLLLNSNQPQHFGDGTRLSIL.